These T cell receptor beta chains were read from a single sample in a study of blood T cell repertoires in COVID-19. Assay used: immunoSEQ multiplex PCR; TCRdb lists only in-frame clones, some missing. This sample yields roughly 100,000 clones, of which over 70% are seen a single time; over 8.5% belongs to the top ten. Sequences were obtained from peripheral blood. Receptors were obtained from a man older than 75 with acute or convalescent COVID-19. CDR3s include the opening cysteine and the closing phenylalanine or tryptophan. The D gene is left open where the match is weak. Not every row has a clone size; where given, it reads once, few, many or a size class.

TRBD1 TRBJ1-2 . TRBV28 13 TGTGCCAGCAGTCCCCAGGGGGCGGGGGGCTACACCTTC CASSPQGAGGYTF
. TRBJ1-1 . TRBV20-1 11 TGCAGTGCTAGAGCCGGGACACCCGCTTTCTTT CSARAGTPAFF
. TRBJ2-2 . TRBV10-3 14 TGTGCCATCAGGGACGGACTAAACACCGGGGAGCTGTTTTTT CAIRDGLNTGELFF
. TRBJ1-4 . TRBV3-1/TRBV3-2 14 TGTGCCAGCAGCTCAGGGTCAACTAATGAAAAACTGTTTTTT CASSSGSTNEKLFF
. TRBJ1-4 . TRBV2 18 TGTGCCAGCAGTAGAAAATACCCGCCAGGGCTTAACGATGAAAAACTGTTTTTT CASSRKYPPGLNDEKLFF
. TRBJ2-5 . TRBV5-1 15 TGCGCCAGCAGCTTGGTCGACTATCCCCAAGAGACCCAGTACTTC CASSLVDYPQETQYF
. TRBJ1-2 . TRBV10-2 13 TGCGCCAGCACCGGACAGCCTAACTATGGCTACACCTTC CASTGQPNYGYTF
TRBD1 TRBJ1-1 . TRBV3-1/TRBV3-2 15 TGTGCCAGCAGCCCCCGGGACAGGAAGAACACTGAAGCTTTCTTT CASSPRDRKNTEAFF
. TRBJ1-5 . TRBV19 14 TGTGCCAGTAAGTCGCCACAGTCTAATCAGCCCCAGCATTTT CASKSPQSNQPQHF
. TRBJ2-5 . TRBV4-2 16 TGTGCCAGCAGCCAAGATGGGGCAGGGGGGACGGAGACCCAGTACTTC CASSQDGAGGTETQYF
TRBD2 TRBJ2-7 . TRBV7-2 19 TGTGCCAGCAGCCCAACCTGGACTAGCGGGCTCAGAAGTTTCTACGAGCAGTACTTC CASSPTWTSGLRSFYEQYF
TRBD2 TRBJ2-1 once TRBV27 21 TGTGCCAGCAGTTTAACCGGGACGGTTACGAGACTAGCGGGCGACCTCAATGAGCAGTTCTTC CASSLTGTVTRLAGDLNEQFF
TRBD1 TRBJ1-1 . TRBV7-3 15 TGTGCCAGCAGCTCGGGACAGGGAAGGAGTACTGAAGCTTTCTTT CASSSGQGRSTEAFF
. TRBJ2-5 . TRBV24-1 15 TGTGCCACCAGTAGGTCAGGGGATAACCAAGAGACCCAGTACTTC CATSRSGDNQETQYF
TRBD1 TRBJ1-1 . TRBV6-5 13 TGTGCCAGCACAGGGGGCTATAACACTGAAGCTTTCTTT CASTGGYNTEAFF
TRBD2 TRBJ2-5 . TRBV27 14 TGTGCCAGCAGGCCAGCGGGGGGCGGGGAGACCCAGTACTTC CASRPAGGGETQYF